Below, 24 T cell receptor beta chains from the same sample are listed, as sequenced in a study of identical twins. TCRdb recomputed calls from the 5' RACE reads with MiXCR, one row per CDR3 protein. The sample records 300,000 to 350,000 distinct CDR3 sequences, 12% being singletons. These data were also filed under a second study, of yellow fever vaccine responses in identical twins.

Material: CD8+ T cells sorted from blood. Receptor source: a woman aged 18-29 years in good health.

This clonotype was picked up many times. The chain carries TRBV9 and TRBJ1-1; unclear D gene. This CDR3 region has 14 residues. Trimming took 0 bases from V and 0 from J, leaving 6 bases between them. CDR1 SGDLS and CDR2 YYNGEE come from the germline V gene. The CDR3 sequence: CASSVEDMNTEAFF. CDR3 bases: TGTGCCAGCAGCGTAGAAGACATGAACACTGAAGCTTTCTTT.

The chain employs TRBV7-9 and TRBJ2-2; 8 positions match TRBD1. Germline values: CDR1 SEHNR, CDR2 FQNEAQ (reference sequence). The junction had 7 bases not matched to a gene; V was cut back by 6 bases and J by 4 bases. This CDR3 is 15 amino acids long. CDR3 DNA sequence: TGTGCCAGCAGGAAAGGGACAGGCGGCACCGGGGAGCTGTTTTTT. This gives the protein CASRKGTGGTGELFF.

This clonotype was counted between two and nine times. V and J are TRBV5-1 and TRBJ1-1; D gene uncertain. This CDR3 is 15 amino acids long. CDR1 and CDR2 (germline): SGHRS, YFSETQ. V was pared by 0 bases and J by 0 bases, with 9 bases between. The CDR3 region is CASSLEGTMNTEAFF. DNA of the CDR3: TGCGCCAGCAGCTTGGAGGGTACCATGAACACTGAAGCTTTCTTT.

The V call is TRBV2, the J call TRBJ1-1; D uncertain. The CDR3 length is 15 residues. Germline-derived CDR1 and CDR2 are SNHLY and FYNNEI. Trimming shortened V by 0 bases and J by 1 base, and 9 bases separated the two germline ends. The CDR3 DNA is TGTGCCAGCAGTGAAGCCTTAGGTCGGAACACTGAAGCTTTCTTT. Its protein is CASSEALGRNTEAFF.

This clonotype has just a few counts. The chain is built from TRBV29-1 and TRBJ2-2, with D unclear. V was trimmed by 4 bases and J by 0 bases, leaving 6 bases between them. The CDR3 has 13 amino acids. Germline CDR1 reads SQVTM; CDR2 reads ANQGSEA. The CDR3 sequence: CSVVATNTGELFF. CDR3 DNA sequence: TGCAGCGTTGTTGCCACGAACACCGGGGAGCTGTTTTTT.

This clonotype was detected only a few times. V is TRBV7-9 and J is TRBJ2-1; D is uncertain. Germline V gives CDR1 SEHNR, CDR2 FQNEAQ (reference sequence). Trimming pared 1 base from V and 10 bases from J, leaving 11 bases between. This CDR3 has 13 amino acids. The CDR3 here is CASSLDNSMEQFF. CDR3 DNA sequence: TGTGCCAGCAGCTTAGACAACAGTATGGAGCAGTTCTTC.

This clonotype turned up a few times. The chain has TRBV29-1 and TRBJ2-1; D not certain. V was shortened by 2 bases and J by 4 bases, with 6 bases between the two germline ends. The V gene's germline CDR1 is SQVTM and CDR2 ANQGSEA. The CDR3 loop spans 12 amino acids. This CDR3 is CSVEFLYNEQFF. CDR3 coding DNA: TGCAGCGTTGAATTCCTGTACAATGAGCAGTTCTTC.

This clonotype was observed a few times. This chain connects TRBV19 to TRBJ2-3, with D possibly being TRBD1 (6 bases). This CDR3 is built from 14 residues. Trimming cost V 8 bases and J 2 bases, with 14 bases left between them. The germline gives CDR1 LNHDA, CDR2 SQIVND (reference sequence). The chain's CDR3 is CASQPGHYTDTQYF. DNA for the CDR3: TGTGCCAGTCAACCGGGACACTACACAGATACGCAGTATTTT. The full variable domain, completed using reference TRBV19 and TRBJ2-3, is DGGITQSPKYLFRKEGQNVTLSCEQNLNHDAMYWYRQDPGQGLRLIYYSQIVNDFQKGDIAEGYSVSREKKESFPLTVTSAQKNPTAFYLCASQPGHYTDTQYFGPGTRLTVL.

This clonotype appeared many times. The DNA of the CDR3 is TGTGCCAGCAGTTTTGTGGGGACAGATGGAGAGACCCAGTACTTC. Its translation: CASSFVGTDGETQYF. The J gene is TRBJ2-5, the V gene TRBV28; 7 nucleotides match TRBD1. V lost 3 bases and J lost 4; bases outside the gene matches: 8. The germline V gene encodes CDR1 MDHEN and CDR2 SYDVKM. The CDR3 sequence is 15 residues long. Full variable domain (rest looked up from reference TRBV28 and TRBJ2-5): DVKVTQSSRYLVKRTGEKVFLECVQDMDHENMFWYRQDPGLGLRLIYFSYDVKMKEKGDIPEGYSVSREKKERFSLILESASTNQTSMYLCASSFVGTDGETQYFGPGTRLLVL.

Only a few counts were recorded for this clonotype. V usage is TRBV6-5 and J usage is TRBJ2-7; possibly TRBD2 for D (6 bases). Germline V lookup: CDR1 MNHEY, CDR2 SVGAGI. The CDR3 length is 14 residues. The germline V and J ends were trimmed by 2 bases and 3 bases, with 11 bases remaining between them. The CDR3 DNA follows: TGTGCCAGCAGTTACGGTGTGGGAGGCTACGAGCAGTACTTC. Translated: CASSYGVGGYEQYF.

There are many counts of this clonotype. This sequence joins TRBV28 and TRBJ2-5, with 9 bases aligning to TRBD2. Germline values: CDR1 MDHEN, CDR2 SYDVKM. The V and J ends lost 6 bases and 5 bases, in that order; junction bases with no gene match: 7. There are 14 residues in the CDR3. In DNA, the CDR3 is TGTGCCAGCAGAATTAGCGGGAGTTCGGAGACCCAGTACTTC. It is translated as CASRISGSSETQYF.

The chain recombines TRBV12-5 with TRBJ1-1; the D is unclear. CDR1 is LGHNT and CDR2 is FRNRAP in the germline V gene. This CDR3 region has 11 residues. Trimming took 7 bases from V and 1 from J, leaving 4 bases between them. This chain's CDR3 is CASVENTEAFF. CDR3 nucleotides: TGTGCTAGTGTAGAGAACACTGAAGCTTTCTTT.

This clonotype has ten or more counts. The rearrangement uses TRBV5-1 and TRBJ2-3; tentative D call: TRBD1 (5 bases). V lost 1 base and J lost 0, with 12 bases in between. Germline assignment: CDR1 SGHRS and CDR2 YFSETQ. This CDR3 contains 16 residues. The CDR3 loop reads CASSLFTQGSTDTQYF. The CDR3 DNA reads as TGCGCCAGCAGCTTGTTCACCCAGGGAAGCACAGATACGCAGTATTTT.

V usage is TRBV5-1 and J usage is TRBJ2-7; 9 bases are shared with TRBD1. The germline gives CDR1 SGHRS, CDR2 YFSETQ. The CDR3 has 21 residues. The J segment lost 4 bases and the V segment lost 4 bases, leaving 27 bases of the junction unmatched. The CDR3 loop reads CASSITGRDREGSGDKYEQYF. CDR3 DNA sequence: TGCGCCAGCAGCATAACGGGCCGGGACAGGGAAGGGTCTGGTGATAAGTACGAGCAGTACTTC.

This clonotype has just a few counts. V gene TRBV13 combines with J gene TRBJ2-7; D unclear. CDR1 is PRHDT and CDR2 is FYEKMQ in the germline V gene (reference sequence). V shed 0 bases and J shed 5 bases, with 11 bases lying between them. The CDR3 loop spans 14 amino acids. The CDR3 coding sequence is TGTGCCAGCAGCTTAGGTGGTAGCACCGACGAGCAGTACGTC. As protein: CASSLGGSTDEQYV.

This chain joins TRBV7-8 and TRBJ1-4, with 7 nucleotides matching TRBD1. The CDR3 spans 17 residues. With V trimmed by 6 bases and J by 0 bases, 10 bases remained unmatched. CDR1 and CDR2 from the germline V gene are SGHVS and FQNEAQ. The chain's CDR3 is CASRRQGEFATNEKLFF. The DNA for the CDR3 is TGTGCCAGCAGACGACAGGGAGAATTTGCAACTAATGAAAAACTGTTTTTT.

This clonotype was recorded many times. This chain connects TRBV7-9 to TRBJ2-7; weak D call: TRBD2 (6 bases). The CDR3 is 13 amino acids. Trimming removed 3 bases at V and 7 bases at J, with 13 bases between. Germline V CDR1 and CDR2: SEHNR, FQNEAQ (reference sequence). CDR3 nucleotides: TGTGCCAGCAGCTTCGGGGGAGTACGTGAGCAGTACTTC. Protein sequence: CASSFGGVREQYF.

This clonotype has more than one count but fewer than ten. The chain recombines TRBV18 with TRBJ2-7; a possible D gene is TRBD1 (5 bases). V lost 3 bases to trimming and J lost 5 bases, with 11 bases between them. CDR3 size: 13 residues. The germline CDR1 and CDR2 sequences are KGHSH and LQKENI. The chain's CDR3 is CASSPRVYDEQYV. In nucleotides, the CDR3 is TGTGCCAGCTCACCCAGGGTTTACGACGAGCAGTACGTC.

The chain combines TRBV4-2 with TRBJ1-6; D gene unclear. In germline, CDR1 is LGHNA, CDR2 YNFKEQ. This CDR3 comprises 14 residues. The ends were cut back, 0 bases at V and 7 bases at J, with 7 bases in the middle. CDR3 region: CASSQDTKNSPLHF. The DNA of the CDR3 is TGTGCCAGCAGCCAAGATACCAAGAATTCACCCCTCCACTTT.

In the case of this clonotype: This may be a read error: a much more frequent sequence differs by one nucleotide. The chain links TRBV7-6 to TRBJ2-3; TRBD2 aligns across 11 bases. This CDR3 has 15 amino acids. CDR1 and CDR2 (germline): SGHVS, FNYEAQ. CDR3 sequence (DNA): TGTGCCAGCAGCCGAACTAGCGGGAGCACAGATGCGCAGTATTTT. This gives the protein CASSRTSGSTDAQYF.

This clonotype was found a few times. The chain carries TRBV5-6 and TRBJ2-7; 7 bases align to TRBD2. The CDR3 is 15 amino acids. The trim removed 3 bases at V and 4 bases at J, leaving 10 bases unmatched. Germline V lookup: CDR1 SGHDT, CDR2 YYEEEE. CDR3 loop: CASSSSGRDEYEQYV. The CDR3 coding sequence is TGTGCCAGCAGCTCCTCAGGGAGGGATGAGTACGAGCAGTACGTC.

This chain joins TRBV28 and TRBJ2-3; 7 nucleotides line up with TRBD2. Germline assignment: CDR1 MDHEN and CDR2 SYDVKM. This CDR3 is 16 amino acids long. Unmatched junction bases numbered 15, after V lost 6 bases and J lost 6 bases. Here the CDR3 reads CASSQRDREAWDTQYF. CDR3 coding DNA: TGTGCCAGCAGCCAACGGGACCGGGAGGCATGGGATACGCAGTATTTT.

The gene calls are TRBV12-3 or TRBV12-4 and TRBJ2-2; the D gene is possibly TRBD1 (6 bases). V shed 5 bases and J shed 0 bases, with 10 bases lying between them. The CDR3 sequence is 15 residues long. For the CDR3, the DNA is TGTGCCAGCAGTAAAGGGGGACCGAACACCGGGGAGCTGTTTTTT. This gives the protein CASSKGGPNTGELFF.

The chain combines TRBV6-1 with TRBJ1-1; D is undetermined. The germline V gene encodes CDR1 MNHNS and CDR2 SASEGT. The CDR3 loop spans 12 amino acids. Trimming took off 3 bases at V and 7 bases at J, with 9 bases between the two ends. In DNA, the CDR3 is TGTGCCAGCAGTGAGCAGGCGCTTGAAGCTTTCTTT. It specifies CASSEQALEAFF.